This T cell receptor beta chain is from a study of human T cells and chemical hapten exposure. Study-level background: In the sensitization step, 2% DPC was placed on around 2 cm by around 2 cm of upper inner arm skin. The study's findings and limits: Counts of expanded TCRs (at PT1) showed a positive correlation with patch test score.

As for this clonotype: Its target is unknown.

The CDR3 length is 17 residues. V was trimmed by 1 base and J by 3 bases, leaving 19 bases between them. Germline CDR1 SGHAT, CDR2 FQNNGV. TCRdb fed the RACE reads into MiXCR, producing one record per CDR3 protein. The sample has 150,000 to 200,000 distinct CDR3 sequences; more than 12% are singletons. Time point in this sample: patch test 1, 2 weeks after DPC sensitization. Treatment here: therapeutic diphenylcyclopropenone sensitization with weekly scalp DPC. Blood was collected ahead of every patch test applied. Here the sequenced sample was whole blood, taken in connection with sensitization to the hapten diphenylcyclopropenone (DPC). The TCR comes from a woman in her twenties or thirties with alopecia areata. Some clones in this sample may be carry-over from other donors' samples. V and J are TRBV11-2 and TRBJ2-7; D is possibly TRBD2 (6 bases). CDR3 nucleotides: TGTGCCAGCAGCTTAGTAGGGTTTCGGCGGGACCGCTACGAGCAGTACTTC. It translates to CASSLVGFRRDRYEQYF.